This entry features one T cell receptor (beta chain) sequence. This sample is part of a study of blood T cell repertoires in COVID-19. Study details: PBMCs, B-cell-depleted T cells, or T cells were the source of the cDNA or gDNA that made up the material.

Trimming stripped 3 bases from V and 6 bases from J, with 20 bases between. The CDR3 loop spans 16 amino acids. CDR1 and CDR2 from the germline V gene are SGDLS and YYNGEE. Data came from immunoSEQ multiplex PCR; TCRdb stores just in-frame clones and leaves some out. The table includes about 180,000 clones, over 75% detected once. Participant ages covered roughly 18 to 89 years across about 22 US areas. Cohort placement rested on clinical history that participants reported themselves. For recovered donors of Cohort 3, there were two negative PCRs, clearance, or symptom resolution. The sequencing input was PBMCs or T cells enriched from blood (not recorded which). The chain employs TRBV9 and TRBJ2-3; weak D call: TRBD1 (5 bases). This receptor was obtained from a woman between 18 and 29 years old who had recovered from COVID-19. CDR3 protein: CASSAQGRVVADTQYF. CDR3 sequence (DNA): TGTGCCAGCAGCGCCCAGGGCCGGGTTGTGGCTGATACGCAGTATTTT.